This T cell receptor (beta chain) was recovered during a study of control samples from healthy donors and cancer patients. The sample holds one count of this clone. Assay used: immunoSEQ multiplex PCR; TCRdb lists only in-frame clones, some missing. The data hold approximately 120,000 clones, with about nine tenths observed a single time. The ends were cut back, 2 bases at V and 2 bases at J, with 10 bases in the middle. Per germline, CDR1 SGHTA and CDR2 FQGNSA. The CDR3 has 14 residues. The clonotype comes from a man aged 35 to 55 in good health. What was sequenced was blood. This sequence joins TRBV7-2 and TRBJ2-7, with D unclear. CDR3 coding DNA: TGTGCCAGCAGCTTAAGTGGGCTCCCCTACGAGCAGTACTTC. Amino acids: CASSLSGLPYEQYF.